Below are 13 T cell receptor beta chains sequenced from a single sample in a study of T cell repertoires in cytomegalovirus infection. TCRdb fed the reads into MiXCR, producing one record per CDR3 protein. Of roughly 310,000 distinct CDR3 sequences listed, 15% to 20% were seen once; the top ten hold about 12%. Sequencing used PBMCs. Source of these receptors: a human donor in good health (CMV status not recorded). Some clones in this sample may be carry-over from other donors' samples.

Many counts were recorded for this clonotype. V and J are TRBV6-5 and TRBJ2-5, with TRBD2 matching over 11 bases. The CDR3 runs 15 residues. The germline V gene encodes CDR1 MNHEY and CDR2 SVGAGI. The junction had 4 bases not matched to a gene; V was cut back by 6 bases and J by 1 base. The CDR3 coding sequence is TGTGCCAGCAGCAAACTAGCGGGGGCCCAAGAGACCCAGTACTTC. Its translation is CASSKLAGAQETQYF.

The chain has TRBV20-1 and TRBJ1-3; possibly TRBD1 for D (6 bases). This CDR3 spans 15 amino acids. V shed 3 bases and J shed 2 bases, with 14 bases lying between them. Germline V gene lookup returns CDR1 DFQATT and CDR2 SNEGSKA (reference sequence). CDR3 sequence reads: CSASHLGAAGNTIYF. CDR3 coding DNA: TGCAGTGCTAGTCATCTGGGGGCGGCTGGAAACACCATATATTTT.

This clonotype was detected only a few times. The chain couples TRBV7-6 to TRBJ2-2; no definite D call. CDR3 length equals 11 residues. Trimming pared 8 bases from V and 6 bases from J, leaving 7 bases between. CDR1 is SGHVS, CDR2 FNYEAQ, per germline. The CDR3 DNA follows: TGTGCCAGCTTTTCGTCCGGGGAGCTGTTTTTT. Translation gives CASFSSGELFF.

This sequence joins TRBV7-8 and TRBJ2-7; 15 positions agree with TRBD2. This CDR3 region has 20 residues. V dropped 5 bases and J dropped 1; count of bases not matched to a gene: 15. Germline-derived CDR1 and CDR2 are SGHVS and FQNEAQ. The CDR3 protein is CASSLTVIGTSGGKSYEQYF. The CDR3 DNA reads TGTGCCAGCAGCCTAACTGTTATAGGGACTAGCGGGGGGAAATCCTACGAGCAGTACTTC.

This clonotype was seen a few times. The chain combines TRBV12-3 or TRBV12-4 with TRBJ2-5; D is possibly TRBD1 (7 bases). The germline V and J ends were trimmed by 6 bases and 5 bases, with 16 bases remaining between them. CDR3 size: 14 residues. CDR3 DNA: TGTGCCAGCAGCGCGGGACAGATGGGGGAGACCCAGTACTTC. Protein sequence: CASSAGQMGETQYF.

This rearrangement joins TRBV6-6 to TRBJ2-7; 7 bases line up with TRBD1. CDR3 length: 14 residues. Germline CDR1 and CDR2: MNHNY and SVGAGI (reference sequence). V shed 8 bases and J 3 bases; nucleotides not matched to a gene: 10. Written as DNA, the CDR3 is TGTGCCAGCGCGTGGCAGGGGGTCCTCTACGAGCAGTACTTC. Its translation: CASAWQGVLYEQYF.

The V and J genes are TRBV20-1 and TRBJ1-1; a weak D match, TRBD1 (5 bases). CDR3 size: 14 residues. Germline V gene sequence: CDR1 DFQATT, CDR2 SNEGSKA (reference sequence). The germline V and J ends were trimmed by 6 bases and 5 bases, with 19 bases remaining between them. CDR3: CSAPKAQGGTEAFF. The CDR3 nucleotides are TGCAGTGCCCCGAAGGCCCAGGGAGGGACTGAAGCTTTCTTT.

The genes are TRBV7-2 and TRBJ2-1; 12 nucleotides match TRBD2. V shed 5 bases and J 8 bases; nucleotides not matched to a gene: 10. The CDR3 loop spans 16 amino acids. The germline gives CDR1 SGHTA, CDR2 FQGNSA. CDR3 in amino acids: CASSPGGLAGRDEQFF. The CDR3 nucleotides read TGTGCCAGCAGCCCTGGTGGACTAGCGGGGAGGGATGAGCAGTTCTTC.

This clonotype was recorded at least ten times. The V and J genes are TRBV4-2 and TRBJ1-5, with 7 nucleotides matching TRBD1. This CDR3 contains 15 residues. Germline CDR1 and CDR2: LGHNA and YNFKEQ. J gave up 5 bases and V 6 bases, and 10 bases lay outside the gene matches. This chain's CDR3 is CASSTGGQPHQPQHF. The DNA for the CDR3 is TGTGCCAGCAGTACCGGGGGACAGCCCCATCAGCCCCAGCATTTT.

The chain is built from TRBV19 and TRBJ2-7; D is unclear. The CDR3 extends over 13 amino acids. Looked up from germline, CDR1 is LNHDA and CDR2 is SQIVND (reference sequence). V gave up 3 bases and J gave up 0 bases, with 6 bases separating them. Here the CDR3 DNA reads TGTGCCAGTAGTATGCCAGGCTCCTACGAGCAGTACTTC. It translates to CASSMPGSYEQYF.

This clonotype was seen more than once but under ten times. The chain combines TRBV5-4 with TRBJ2-4; no firm D call. Trimming cost V 2 bases and J 3 bases, with 6 bases left between them. The V gene's germline CDR1 is SGHNT and CDR2 YYREEE (reference sequence). The CDR3 totals 13 residues. The DNA for the CDR3 is TGTGCCAGCAGCTTACCGGGCAAAAACATTCAGTACTTC. Translated: CASSLPGKNIQYF.

The J gene is TRBJ1-5, the V gene TRBV5-8; 7 nucleotides align to TRBD1. The CDR3 has 17 amino acids. Germline CDR1 and CDR2: SGHTS and YDEGEE. Trimming took 5 bases from V and 0 from J; bases not matched to a gene: 11. CDR3 sequence (DNA): TGTGCCAGCAGTCCGGGACAGTTCTCCTATAGCAATCAGCCCCAGCATTTT. This translates into CASSPGQFSYSNQPQHF.

The table lists this clonotype with many counts. The V and J genes are TRBV28 and TRBJ1-5, with TRBD1 matching 9 bases. The V gene end was trimmed by 5 bases and the J gene end by 6 bases; junction bases not matched to a gene: 5. The CDR3 consists of 14 residues. Germline V gene sequence: CDR1 MDHEN, CDR2 SYDVKM. The CDR3 loop reads CASSVGQGGQPQHF. The CDR3 DNA follows: TGTGCCAGCAGTGTGGGACAGGGCGGTCAGCCCCAGCATTTT.